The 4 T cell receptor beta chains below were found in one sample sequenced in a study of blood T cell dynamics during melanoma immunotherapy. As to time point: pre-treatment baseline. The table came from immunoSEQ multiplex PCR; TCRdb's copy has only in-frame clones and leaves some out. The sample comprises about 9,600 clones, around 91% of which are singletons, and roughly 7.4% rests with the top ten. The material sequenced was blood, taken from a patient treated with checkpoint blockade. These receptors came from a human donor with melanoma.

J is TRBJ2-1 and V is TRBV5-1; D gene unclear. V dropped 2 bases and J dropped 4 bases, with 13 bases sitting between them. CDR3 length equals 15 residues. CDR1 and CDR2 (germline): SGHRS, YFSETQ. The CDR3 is CASSLVAEIYNEQFF. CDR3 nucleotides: TGCGCCAGCAGCTTAGTGGCAGAAATTTACAATGAGCAGTTCTTC.

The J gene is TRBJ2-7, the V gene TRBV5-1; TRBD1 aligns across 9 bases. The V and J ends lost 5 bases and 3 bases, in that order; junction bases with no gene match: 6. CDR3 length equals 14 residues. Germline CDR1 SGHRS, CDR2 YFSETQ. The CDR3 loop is CASRPGTGSYEQYF. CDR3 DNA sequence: TGCGCCAGCAGGCCCGGGACAGGGAGCTACGAGCAGTACTTC.

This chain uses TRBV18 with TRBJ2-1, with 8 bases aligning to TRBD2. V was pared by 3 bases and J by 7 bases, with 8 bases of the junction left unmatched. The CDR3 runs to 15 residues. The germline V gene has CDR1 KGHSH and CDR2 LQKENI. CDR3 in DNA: TGTGCCAGCTCACCCCCCGGGACTAGGGGTAATGAGCAGTTCTTC. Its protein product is CASSPPGTRGNEQFF.

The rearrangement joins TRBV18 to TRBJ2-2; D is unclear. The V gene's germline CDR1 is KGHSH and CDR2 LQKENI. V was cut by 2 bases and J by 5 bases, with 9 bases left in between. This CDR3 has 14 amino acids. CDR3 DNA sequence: TGTGCCAGCTCACCAAAAGTGGGGACCGGGGAGCTGTTTTTT. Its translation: CASSPKVGTGELFF.